The next 7 T cell receptor beta chains were all read from a single sample in a study of cytomegalovirus exposure and HLA in healthy donors. The PCR used 60 Vbeta and 13 Jbeta primers. Sequencing used immunoSEQ multiplex PCR; TCRdb keeps in-frame clones, though not all of them. Of about 190,000 clones listed, approximately 79% were seen once; the top ten hold approximately 1.5%. The specimen sequenced was PBMCs. These receptor sequences come from a woman under 30 in good health and CMV-seronegative.

The chain joins TRBV6-5 to TRBJ2-3, with D possibly TRBD1 on 5 matching bases. Germline loops: CDR1 MNHEY, CDR2 SVGAGI. Trimming removed 5 bases from V and 2 bases from J, with 14 bases in between. The CDR3 has 15 residues. CDR3 coding DNA: TGTGCCAGCAGTAACAGGAGAAGCCTCACAGATACGCAGTATTTT. Translating gives CASSNRRSLTDTQYF.

Here the CDR3 reads CASSQGGTDSGNTIYF. In nucleotides, the CDR3 is TGCGCCAGCAGCCAGGGCGGGACAGACTCTGGAAACACCATATATTTT. The V and J genes are TRBV4-1 and TRBJ1-3, with 7 bases that match TRBD1. Looked up from germline, CDR1 is MGHRA and CDR2 is YSYEKL. V was clipped by 3 bases and J by 0 bases; unmatched bases: 5. This CDR3 has 16 residues.

The CDR3 loop is CASSDTKGLTRGDTQYF. CDR3 nucleotides: TGTGCCAGCAGTGACACAAAGGGACTAACCCGGGGGGATACGCAGTATTTT. The gene calls are TRBV6-4 and TRBJ2-3, with 7 bases lining up with TRBD2. Looked up from germline, CDR1 is MRHNA and CDR2 is SNTAGT. This CDR3 spans 17 amino acids. The V gene end was trimmed by 2 bases and the J gene end by 6 bases; junction bases not matched to a gene: 14.

The chain links TRBV2 to TRBJ1-2; TRBD1 aligns across 9 bases. Germline CDR1 reads SNHLY; CDR2 reads FYNNEI. The trim removed 1 base at V and 7 bases at J, leaving 4 bases unmatched. There are 14 residues in the CDR3. The CDR3: CASSEGTGVVGYTF. Written as DNA, the CDR3 is TGTGCCAGCAGTGAAGGGACAGGGGTTGTTGGCTACACCTTC.

CDR3 sequence reads: CASRFGTGAGNTIYF. The CDR3 nucleotides read TGTGCCAGCAGATTCGGGACAGGGGCTGGAAACACCATATATTTT. The chain links TRBV2 to TRBJ1-3; TRBD1 matches 10 bases. This CDR3 spans 15 amino acids. Trimming cost V 6 bases and J 2 bases; bases outside gene matches: 4. Germline CDR1 is SNHLY and CDR2 is FYNNEI.

The chain links TRBV9 to TRBJ2-5; 11 bases match TRBD2. J gave up 5 bases and V 3 bases, and 6 bases lay outside the gene matches. Germline V CDR1 and CDR2: SGDLS, YYNGEE. The CDR3 is 15 residues long. For the CDR3, the DNA is TGTGCCAGCAGCGAATATAGCGGGGGGGTGGAGACCCAGTACTTC. Translation gives CASSEYSGGVETQYF.

The chain carries TRBV5-1 and TRBJ2-1; 10 nucleotides align to TRBD2. CDR1 and CDR2 (germline): SGHRS, YFSETQ. There are 17 residues in the CDR3. Losses at the gene ends were 3 bases for V and 7 bases for J; bases not matched to a gene: 13. The CDR3 spells CASSWGASSGSINEQFF. The CDR3 region has the DNA TGCGCCAGCAGCTGGGGTGCGTCTAGCGGGAGTATAAATGAGCAGTTCTTC.